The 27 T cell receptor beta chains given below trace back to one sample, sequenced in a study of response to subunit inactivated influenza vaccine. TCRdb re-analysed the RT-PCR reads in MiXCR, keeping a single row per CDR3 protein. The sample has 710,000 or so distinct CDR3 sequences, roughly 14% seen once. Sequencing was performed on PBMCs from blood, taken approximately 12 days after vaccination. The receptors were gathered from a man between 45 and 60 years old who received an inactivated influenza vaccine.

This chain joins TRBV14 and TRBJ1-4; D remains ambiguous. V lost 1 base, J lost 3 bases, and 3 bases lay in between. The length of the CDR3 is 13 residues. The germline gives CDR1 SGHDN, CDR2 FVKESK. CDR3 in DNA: TGTGCCAGCAGCCAAGTTGCTAATGAAAAACTGTTTTTT. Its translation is CASSQVANEKLFF.

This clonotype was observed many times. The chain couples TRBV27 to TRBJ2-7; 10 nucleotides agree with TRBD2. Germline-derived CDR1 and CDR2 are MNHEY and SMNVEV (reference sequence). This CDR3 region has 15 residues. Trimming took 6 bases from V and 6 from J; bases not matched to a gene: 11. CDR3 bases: TGTGCCAGCAGCGGCACAGCGGGAGGGCGAGTCGAGCAGTACTTC. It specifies CASSGTAGGRVEQYF.

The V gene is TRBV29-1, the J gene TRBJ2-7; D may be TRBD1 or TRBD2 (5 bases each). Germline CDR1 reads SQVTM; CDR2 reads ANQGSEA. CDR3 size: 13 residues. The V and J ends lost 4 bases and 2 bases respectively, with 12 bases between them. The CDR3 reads CSVGPRGPYEQYF. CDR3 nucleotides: TGCAGCGTTGGACCCCGGGGACCCTACGAGCAGTACTTC.

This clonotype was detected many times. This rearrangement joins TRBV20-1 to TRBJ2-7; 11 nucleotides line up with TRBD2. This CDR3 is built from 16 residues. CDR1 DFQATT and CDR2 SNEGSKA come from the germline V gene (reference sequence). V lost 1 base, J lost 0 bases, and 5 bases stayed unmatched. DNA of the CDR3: TGCAGTGCTAGAGGGACTAGCGGGTCTAGCTCCTACGAGCAGTACTTC. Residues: CSARGTSGSSSYEQYF.

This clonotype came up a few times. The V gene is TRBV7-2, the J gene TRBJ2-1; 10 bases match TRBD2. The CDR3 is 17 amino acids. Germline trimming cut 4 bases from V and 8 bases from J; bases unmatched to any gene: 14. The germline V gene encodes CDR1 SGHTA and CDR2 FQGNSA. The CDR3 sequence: CASSSYPSGRAMDEQFF. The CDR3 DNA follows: TGTGCCAGCAGCTCCTACCCCAGCGGGAGGGCCATGGATGAGCAGTTCTTC.

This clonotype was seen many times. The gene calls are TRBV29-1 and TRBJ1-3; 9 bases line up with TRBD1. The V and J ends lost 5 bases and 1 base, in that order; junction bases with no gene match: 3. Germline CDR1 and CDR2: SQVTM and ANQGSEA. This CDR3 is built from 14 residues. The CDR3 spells CSVMTGGSGNTIYF. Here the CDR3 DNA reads TGCAGCGTTATGACAGGGGGGTCTGGAAACACCATATATTTT.

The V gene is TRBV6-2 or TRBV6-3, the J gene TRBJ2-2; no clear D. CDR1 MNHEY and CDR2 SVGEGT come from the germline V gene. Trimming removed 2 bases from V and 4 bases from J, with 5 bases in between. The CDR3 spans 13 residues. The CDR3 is CASSYLSTGELFF. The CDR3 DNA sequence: TGTGCCAGCAGTTACCTCAGCACCGGGGAGCTGTTTTTT.

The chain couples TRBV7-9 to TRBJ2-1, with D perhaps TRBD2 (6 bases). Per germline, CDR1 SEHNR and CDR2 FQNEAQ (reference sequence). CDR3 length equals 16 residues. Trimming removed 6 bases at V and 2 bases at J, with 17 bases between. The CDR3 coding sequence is TGTGCCAGCAGTTCTCTTGGAGGGAGTACCTACAATGAGCAGTTCTTC. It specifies CASSSLGGSTYNEQFF. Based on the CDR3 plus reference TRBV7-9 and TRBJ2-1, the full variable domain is DTGVSQNPRHKITKRGQNVTFRCDPISEHNRLYWYRQTLGQGPEFLTYFQNEAQLEKSRLLSDRFSAERPKGSFSTLEIQRTEQGDSAMYLCASSSLGGSTYNEQFFGPGTRLTVL.

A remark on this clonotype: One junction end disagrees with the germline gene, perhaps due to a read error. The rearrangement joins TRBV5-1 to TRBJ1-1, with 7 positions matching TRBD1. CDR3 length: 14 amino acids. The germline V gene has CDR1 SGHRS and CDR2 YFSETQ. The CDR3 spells CASSKEQGNTEAFF. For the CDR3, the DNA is TGCGCCAGCAGCAAAGAACAGGGGAACACTGAAGCGTTCTTT.

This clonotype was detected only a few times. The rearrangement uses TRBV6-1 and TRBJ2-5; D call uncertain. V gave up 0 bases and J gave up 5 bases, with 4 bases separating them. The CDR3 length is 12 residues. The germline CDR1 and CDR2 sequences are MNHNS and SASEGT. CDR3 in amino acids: CASSEAMETQYF. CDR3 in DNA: TGTGCCAGCAGTGAAGCTATGGAGACCCAGTACTTC.

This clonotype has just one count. DNA of the CDR3: TGCGCCAGCAGTCGCCCGCAGGATCTAGGGGAGACCCAGTACTTC. Amino acid sequence: CASSRPQDLGETQYF. The gene calls are TRBV5-1 and TRBJ2-5; D gene unclear. V shed 5 bases and J shed 5 bases, with 19 bases lying between them. The CDR3 covers 15 residues. Germline V gene data show CDR1 as SGHRS and CDR2 as YFSETQ.

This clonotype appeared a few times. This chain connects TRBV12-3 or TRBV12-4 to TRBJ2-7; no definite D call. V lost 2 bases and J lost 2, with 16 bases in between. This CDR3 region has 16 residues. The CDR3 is CASSLRAPKGPYEQYF. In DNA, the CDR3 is TGTGCCAGCAGTTTAAGGGCCCCCAAAGGCCCCTACGAGCAGTACTTC.

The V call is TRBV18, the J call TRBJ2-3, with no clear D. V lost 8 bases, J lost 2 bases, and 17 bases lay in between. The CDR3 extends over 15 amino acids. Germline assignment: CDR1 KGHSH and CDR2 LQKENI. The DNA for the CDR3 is TGTGCCAGCAACCCGGTGGGAACCCCCACAGATACGCAGTATTTT. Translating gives CASNPVGTPTDTQYF.

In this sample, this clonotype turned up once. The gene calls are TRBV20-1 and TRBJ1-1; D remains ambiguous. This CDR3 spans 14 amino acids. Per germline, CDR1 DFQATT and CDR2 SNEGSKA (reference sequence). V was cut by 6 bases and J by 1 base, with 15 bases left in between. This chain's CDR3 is CSAPTGSRNTEAFF. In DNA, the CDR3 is TGCAGTGCCCCCACGGGGTCCCGGAACACTGAAGCTTTCTTT.

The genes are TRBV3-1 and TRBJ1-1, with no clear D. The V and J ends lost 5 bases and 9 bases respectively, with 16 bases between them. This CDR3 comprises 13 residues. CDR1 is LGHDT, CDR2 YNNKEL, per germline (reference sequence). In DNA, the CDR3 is TGTGCCAGCAGCAGCACCCCCCAGACGCAAGCTTTCTTT. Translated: CASSSTPQTQAFF.

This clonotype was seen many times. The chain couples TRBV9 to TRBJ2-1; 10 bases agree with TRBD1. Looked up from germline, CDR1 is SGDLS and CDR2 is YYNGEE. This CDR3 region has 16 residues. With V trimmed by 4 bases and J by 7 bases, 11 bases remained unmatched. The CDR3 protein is CASSPRQGAGLNEQFF. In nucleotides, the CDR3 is TGTGCCAGCAGCCCTCGACAGGGGGCTGGTTTAAATGAGCAGTTCTTC.

The CDR3 loop reads CASSIEGTLNQPQHF. The CDR3 region has the DNA TGTGCCAGTAGTATAGAAGGGACACTCAATCAGCCCCAGCATTTT. The chain couples TRBV19 to TRBJ1-5; D might be TRBD1 (6 bases). Trimming shortened V by 0 bases and J by 3 bases, and 9 bases separated the two germline ends. CDR3 length: 15 amino acids. The germline V gene has CDR1 LNHDA and CDR2 SQIVND (reference sequence).

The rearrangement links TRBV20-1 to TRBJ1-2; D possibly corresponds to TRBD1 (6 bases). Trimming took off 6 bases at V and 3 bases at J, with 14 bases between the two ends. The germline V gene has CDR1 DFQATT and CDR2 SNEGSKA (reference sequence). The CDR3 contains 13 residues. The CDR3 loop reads CSATGYGYYGYTF. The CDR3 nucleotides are TGCAGTGCAACAGGGTACGGGTACTATGGCTACACCTTC.

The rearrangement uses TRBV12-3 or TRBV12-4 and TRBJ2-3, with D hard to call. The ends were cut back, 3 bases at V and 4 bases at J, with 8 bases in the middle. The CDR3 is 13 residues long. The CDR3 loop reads CASSLHHADTQYF. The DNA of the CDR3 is TGTGCCAGCAGTTTGCATCACGCAGATACGCAGTATTTT.

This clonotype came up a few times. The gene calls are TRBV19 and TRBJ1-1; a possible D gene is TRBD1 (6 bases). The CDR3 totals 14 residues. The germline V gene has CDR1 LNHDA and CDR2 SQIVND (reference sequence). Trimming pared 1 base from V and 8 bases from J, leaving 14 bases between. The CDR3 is CASSIGVQGYEAFF. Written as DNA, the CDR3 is TGTGCCAGTAGTATAGGGGTACAGGGATACGAAGCTTTCTTT.

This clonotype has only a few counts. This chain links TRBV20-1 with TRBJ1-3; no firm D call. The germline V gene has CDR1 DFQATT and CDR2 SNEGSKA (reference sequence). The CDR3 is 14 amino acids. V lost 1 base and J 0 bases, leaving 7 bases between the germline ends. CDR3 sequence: CSARVGNSGNTIYF. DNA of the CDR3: TGCAGTGCTAGAGTCGGCAACTCTGGAAACACCATATATTTT.

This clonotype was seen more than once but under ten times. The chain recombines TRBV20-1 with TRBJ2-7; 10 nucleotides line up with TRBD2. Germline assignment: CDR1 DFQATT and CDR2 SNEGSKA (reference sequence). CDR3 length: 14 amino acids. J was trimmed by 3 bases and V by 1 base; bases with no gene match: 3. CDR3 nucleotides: TGCAGTGCTAGAGCGGCTAGCGGGAGCTACGAGCAGTACTTC. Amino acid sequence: CSARAASGSYEQYF.

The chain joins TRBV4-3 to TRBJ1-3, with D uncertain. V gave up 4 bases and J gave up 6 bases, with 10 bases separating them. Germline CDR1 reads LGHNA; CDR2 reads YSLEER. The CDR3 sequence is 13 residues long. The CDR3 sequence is CASSLADENTIYF. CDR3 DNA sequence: TGCGCCAGCAGCCTGGCAGACGAAAACACCATATATTTT.

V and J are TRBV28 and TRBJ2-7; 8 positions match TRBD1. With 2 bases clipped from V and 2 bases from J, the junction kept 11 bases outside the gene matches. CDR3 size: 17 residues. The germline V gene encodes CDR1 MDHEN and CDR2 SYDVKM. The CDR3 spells CASSLNADRGSAYEQYF. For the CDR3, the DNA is TGTGCCAGCAGTTTAAACGCCGACAGGGGATCAGCCTACGAGCAGTACTTC.

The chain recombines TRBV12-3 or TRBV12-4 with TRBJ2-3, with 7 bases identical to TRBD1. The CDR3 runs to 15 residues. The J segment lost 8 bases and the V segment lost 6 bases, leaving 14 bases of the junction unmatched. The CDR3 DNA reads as TGTGCCAGCAGCGCCGGACAGGACCCGCGAGGTACGCAGTATTTT. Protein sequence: CASSAGQDPRGTQYF.

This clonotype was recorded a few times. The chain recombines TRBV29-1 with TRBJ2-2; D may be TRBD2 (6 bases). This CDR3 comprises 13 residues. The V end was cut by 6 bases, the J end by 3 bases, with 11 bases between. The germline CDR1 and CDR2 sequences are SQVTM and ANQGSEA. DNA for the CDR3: TGCAGCGTAGGCGGGAAGTACACCGGGGAGCTGTTTTTT. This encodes CSVGGKYTGELFF.

The CDR3 DNA sequence: TGTGCCAGCAGCTTAGCAGTCCCCCGAGAGCAGTTCTTC. Translation: CASSLAVPREQFF. This chain connects TRBV7-2 to TRBJ2-1; D is uncertain. The CDR3 consists of 13 residues. The V gene lost 0 bases and the J gene lost 10 bases, with 10 bases spanning the gap. Germline CDR1 reads SGHTA; CDR2 reads FQGNSA.